The 19 T cell receptor beta chains below all came from one sample that was sequenced in a study of regulatory T cells in long-lasting Graves disease. Time point given: persistent/refractory GD, antithyroid drugs over 5 years with positive TRAb. PBMCs provided the RNA from which the TCR library was made. According to the study, TCR beta libraries were built with iRepertoire HTBI primers and CDR3-region Arm-PCR. TCRdb itself ran the multiplex PCR reads through MiXCR, one entry per CDR3 protein. Among over 450,000 distinct CDR3 sequences, 20% to 25% were seen once, and the ten largest hold roughly 7%. The material was peripheral blood mononuclear cells (PBMCs), obtained when the disease was refractory, from a patient treated with antithyroid drugs. The source of these receptors is a female donor with Graves disease.

This clonotype has only a few counts. V usage is TRBV29-1 and J usage is TRBJ2-7; TRBD1 aligns across 7 bases. V dropped 3 bases and J dropped 3; count of bases not matched to a gene: 2. This CDR3 spans 12 amino acids. Germline CDR1 reads SQVTM; CDR2 reads ANQGSEA. The CDR3 reads CSVEGDSYEQYF. DNA for the CDR3: TGCAGCGTTGAGGGGGACAGCTACGAGCAGTACTTC.

V is TRBV7-9 and J is TRBJ2-7; 11 positions match TRBD2. CDR3 length: 17 residues. The germline V gene encodes CDR1 SEHNR and CDR2 FQNEAQ (reference sequence). Unmatched junction bases numbered 6, after V lost 2 bases and J lost 0 bases. CDR3 DNA: TGTGCCAGCAGCTTATGGGGACTAGCGGAAAGCTCCTACGAGCAGTACTTC. Its translation: CASSLWGLAESSYEQYF.

This clonotype was detected only a few times. The rearrangement uses TRBV11-3 and TRBJ1-3; D might be TRBD1 (5 bases). V lost 1 base and J 2 bases, leaving 12 bases between the germline ends. Germline V gives CDR1 SGHNT, CDR2 YENEEA. This CDR3 has 16 amino acids. The CDR3 coding sequence is TGTGCCAGCAGCTTAGGTTTCGGGGGAACTGGAAACACCATATATTTT. Translated: CASSLGFGGTGNTIYF.

This chain uses TRBV12-3 or TRBV12-4 with TRBJ2-1, with D uncertain. V shed 6 bases and J shed 8 bases, with 5 bases lying between them. This CDR3 spans 10 amino acids. The CDR3 sequence: CASSGHEQFF. The CDR3, as DNA: TGTGCCAGCAGCGGTCATGAGCAGTTCTTC.

V is TRBV7-3 and J is TRBJ2-7, with 7 positions matching TRBD2. The trim removed 5 bases at V and 3 bases at J, leaving 13 bases unmatched. The CDR3 is 16 residues long. Germline V lookup: CDR1 SGHTA, CDR2 FQGTGA. The CDR3 sequence is CASSIKGSGRYYEQYF. CDR3 nucleotides: TGTGCCAGCAGCATAAAGGGTAGCGGGCGTTACTACGAGCAGTACTTC.

Ten or more counts support this clonotype. The chain links TRBV3-1 to TRBJ1-4; D remains unclear. V shed 2 bases and J shed 6 bases, with 10 bases lying between them. Germline CDR1 and CDR2: LGHDT and YNNKEL (reference sequence). The length of the CDR3 is 14 residues. The CDR3 reads CASSQRVRDEKLFF. For the CDR3, the DNA is TGTGCCAGCAGCCAAAGGGTACGGGATGAAAAACTGTTTTTT.

V gene TRBV2 combines with J gene TRBJ2-2, with 8 bases identical to TRBD2. Germline values: CDR1 SNHLY, CDR2 FYNNEI. V lost 6 bases to trimming and J lost 2 bases; unmatched junction nucleotides: 8. The CDR3 contains 16 residues. CDR3 DNA: TGTGCCAGCAGCCCACGGCGGGGGGCAAACACCGGGGAGCTGTTTTTT. It specifies CASSPRRGANTGELFF.

This chain links TRBV29-1 with TRBJ2-1; the match to TRBD2 covers 7 bases. Trimming removed 7 bases from V and 1 base from J; junction bases left unmatched: 10. The CDR3 consists of 15 residues. Germline V CDR1 and CDR2: SQVTM, ANQGSEA. For the CDR3, the DNA is TGCAGCGCACGCGGGGGTAGAGGGTCCTACAATGAGCAGTTCTTC. Amino acid sequence: CSARGGRGSYNEQFF.

The chain combines TRBV25-1 with TRBJ2-2, with D maybe TRBD1 (6 bases). CDR3 length: 15 amino acids. Germline V CDR1 and CDR2: MGHDK, SYGVNS. V lost 5 bases and J 3 bases, leaving 13 bases between the germline ends. CDR3: CASSPLDSDTGELFF. CDR3 nucleotide sequence: TGTGCCAGCAGTCCCCTGGACAGTGACACCGGGGAGCTGTTTTTT. The whole variable domain, remainder taken from reference TRBV25-1 and TRBJ2-2, is EADIYQTPRYLVIGTGKKITLECSQTMGHDKMYWYQQDPGMELHLIHYSYGVNSTEKGDLSSESTVSRIRTEHFPLTLESARPSHTSQYLCASSPLDSDTGELFFGEGSRLTVL.

In its sample, this clonotype was seen many times. Here the CDR3 reads CASSRDRFDYEQYF. CDR3 sequence (DNA): TGTGCCAGCAGTCGGGACAGGTTCGACTACGAGCAGTACTTC. The V call is TRBV27, the J call TRBJ2-7; 8 nucleotides agree with TRBD1. Germline V CDR1 and CDR2: MNHEY, SMNVEV (reference sequence). The CDR3 length is 14 residues. V was clipped by 5 bases and J by 3 bases; unmatched bases: 6.

This clonotype was counted many times. Here the CDR3 reads CASSGGHLRTEAFF. The CDR3 DNA sequence: TGTGCCAGCAGCGGGGGACACCTGAGAACTGAAGCTTTCTTT. This sequence joins TRBV2 and TRBJ1-1, with a weak D call TRBD1 (6 bases). Trimming left V 6 bases short and J 5 bases short, with 16 bases between. The CDR3 runs 14 residues. Germline assignment: CDR1 SNHLY and CDR2 FYNNEI.

V usage is TRBV9 and J usage is TRBJ1-1; TRBD1 matches 7 bases. J was trimmed by 3 bases and V by 4 bases; bases with no gene match: 21. The length of the CDR3 is 19 residues. Looked up from germline, CDR1 is SGDLS and CDR2 is YYNGEE. In DNA form, the CDR3 reads TGTGCCAGCAGCCCCAGAGAAAGGGGGCGGATTTTCGCAGACACTGAAGCTTTCTTT. Translated: CASSPRERGRIFADTEAFF. The full variable domain, its missing parts supplied by reference TRBV9 and TRBJ1-1, is DSGVTQTPKHLITATGQRVTLRCSPRSGDLSVYWYQQSLDQGLQFLIQYYNGEERAKGNILERFSAQQFPDLHSELNLSSLELGDSALYFCASSPRERGRIFADTEAFFGQGTRLTVV.

The V and J genes are TRBV12-3 or TRBV12-4 and TRBJ2-3; no reliable D call. There are 14 residues in the CDR3. V lost 3 bases and J lost 4, with 11 bases in between. CDR3 DNA: TGTGCCAGCAGTTTGAACCCTGGAGCAGATACGCAGTATTTT. Translated, it gives CASSLNPGADTQYF.

About this clonotype: A much more abundant neighbour one base away suggests this may be a read error. This sequence joins TRBV3-1 and TRBJ2-5; D may be TRBD1 or TRBD2 (5 bases each). Trimming cost V 4 bases and J 1 base, with 10 bases left between them. The germline V gene encodes CDR1 LGHDT and CDR2 YNNKEL (reference sequence). There are 14 residues in the CDR3. The CDR3, as DNA: TGTGCCAGCAGCCGGGGGTGCCCCCAAGAGACCCAGTACTTC. Protein product: CASSRGCPQETQYF.

This clonotype has a handful of counts. The rearrangement joins TRBV3-1 to TRBJ1-1; 9 bases are shared with TRBD1. The CDR3 extends over 15 amino acids. Losses at the gene ends were 4 bases for V and 5 bases for J; bases not matched to a gene: 8. Looked up from germline, CDR1 is LGHDT and CDR2 is YNNKEL (reference sequence). For the CDR3, the DNA is TGTGCCAGCAGCCCGTCGGGACAGGGTGAAACTGAAGCTTTCTTT. As protein: CASSPSGQGETEAFF.

About this clonotype: An end of the junction does not agree with germline; a read error may underlie this. The chain is built from TRBV20-1 and TRBJ2-3; 11 bases match TRBD2. The CDR3 is made up of 11 amino acids. Per germline, CDR1 DFQATT and CDR2 SNEGSKA (reference sequence). The CDR3 nucleotides are TGCAGTGCCGCGTTAGCGGGAGGGGACCATTTT. It encodes CSAALAGGDHF.

This clonotype has a handful of counts. The CDR3 loop is CASSPAAGADYGYTF. The CDR3 region has the DNA TGTGCCAGCTCACCCGCCGCAGGGGCCGACTATGGCTACACCTTC. The genes are TRBV18 and TRBJ1-2, with a tentative D call TRBD1 (6 bases). V lost 3 bases to trimming and J lost 3 bases, with 14 bases between them. The length of the CDR3 is 15 residues. CDR1 is KGHSH, CDR2 LQKENI, per germline.

This clonotype was detected ten times or more. The V gene is TRBV28, the J gene TRBJ2-2; 10 bases align to TRBD1. Per the germline V gene, CDR1 is MDHEN and CDR2 is SYDVKM. The CDR3 covers 15 residues. After removal of 6 bases from V and 3 bases from J, the junction contained 4 bases not matched to a gene. CDR3 nucleotides: TGTGCCAGCAGAAGACAGGGGGCGGACACCGGGGAGCTGTTTTTT. Protein product: CASRRQGADTGELFF. Drawing the rest from reference TRBV28 and TRBJ2-2, the complete variable domain is DVKVTQSSRYLVKRTGEKVFLECVQDMDHENMFWYRQDPGLGLRLIYFSYDVKMKEKGDIPEGYSVSREKKERFSLILESASTNQTSMYLCASRRQGADTGELFFGEGSRLTVL.

The CDR3 region is CASSSRYMNTEAFF. CDR3 coding DNA: TGCGCCAGCAGCTCTCGCTACATGAACACTGAAGCTTTCTTT. The J gene is TRBJ1-1, the V gene TRBV5-1; D unresolved. V was trimmed by 3 bases and J by 0 bases, leaving 9 bases between them. The CDR3 has 14 residues. Germline loops: CDR1 SGHRS, CDR2 YFSETQ. The full variable domain, rest sourced from reference TRBV5-1 and TRBJ1-1, is KAGVTQTPRYLIKTRGQQVTLSCSPISGHRSVSWYQQTPGQGLQFLFEYFSETQRNKGNFPGRFSGRQFSNSRSEMNVSTLELGDSALYLCASSSRYMNTEAFFGQGTRLTVV.